This is a list of T cell receptor beta chains from one sample in a study of cytomegalovirus exposure and HLA in healthy donors. Sequencing used immunoSEQ multiplex PCR; TCRdb keeps in-frame clones, though not all of them. The table records 76,000 or so clones, roughly 73% of them present only once. Source material: PBMCs. The receptors here all came from a middle-aged woman in good health and CMV-seropositive. Both conserved end residues are part of each CDR3. Each record gives: D gene, clone size, CDR3 length, V gene, J gene, CDR3 DNA, CDR3 protein. The D gene is left open where the match is weak. Some rows have no size entry. The others give once, few or many, or a class for an expanded clone.

D gene: -
clone size: few
CDR3 length: 16
V gene: TRBV7-2
J gene: TRBJ1-4
CDR3 DNA: TGTGCCAGCAGCTCCCTAACAGGGTTTTTTAATGAAAAACTGTTTTTT
CDR3 protein: CASSSLTGFFNEKLFF

D gene: TRBD2
clone size: -
CDR3 length: 13
V gene: TRBV7-2
J gene: TRBJ2-7
CDR3 DNA: TGTGCCAGCAGCCGAGGACTAGCCTACGAGCAGTACTTC
CDR3 protein: CASSRGLAYEQYF

D gene: -
clone size: -
CDR3 length: 15
V gene: TRBV29-1
J gene: TRBJ2-1
CDR3 DNA: TGCAGCGCTTTCTGGGACGGGGGCTCCTACAATGAGCAGTTCTTC
CDR3 protein: CSAFWDGGSYNEQFF

D gene: -
clone size: once
CDR3 length: 14
V gene: TRBV7-2
J gene: TRBJ1-4
CDR3 DNA: TGTGCCAGCAGCTTAGTATCCGGCGGGATAGAACTGTTTTTT
CDR3 protein: CASSLVSGGIELFF

D gene: TRBD1
clone size: -
CDR3 length: 17
V gene: TRBV9
J gene: TRBJ1-1
CDR3 DNA: TGTGCCAGCAGCGTAAGCGGCTCCAGGGGGCTAGGGACTGAAGCTTTCTTT
CDR3 protein: CASSVSGSRGLGTEAFF

D gene: -
clone size: -
CDR3 length: 13
V gene: TRBV11-2
J gene: TRBJ1-2
CDR3 DNA: TGTGCCAGCAGCTCTCGGGGAGGGGGGGTCTACACCTTC
CDR3 protein: CASSSRGGGVYTF

D gene: -
clone size: -
CDR3 length: 15
V gene: TRBV18
J gene: TRBJ1-3
CDR3 DNA: TGTGCCAGCTCAGCCCAAGGAGGCACTGGAAACACCATATATTTT
CDR3 protein: CASSAQGGTGNTIYF

D gene: -
clone size: -
CDR3 length: 17
V gene: TRBV9
J gene: TRBJ2-7
CDR3 DNA: TGTGCCAGCAGCGTAACCCCCGTGGGCAGGGGCACGAGCGAGCAGTACTTC
CDR3 protein: CASSVTPVGRGTSEQYF

D gene: -
clone size: -
CDR3 length: 13
V gene: TRBV27
J gene: TRBJ1-2
CDR3 DNA: TGTGCCAGCAGTTTAAGGGGTGTTGATGGCTACACCTTC
CDR3 protein: CASSLRGVDGYTF

D gene: TRBD1
clone size: once
CDR3 length: 15
V gene: TRBV28
J gene: TRBJ1-4
CDR3 DNA: TGTGCCAGCAGTCCAAATACAGGGGTTGGAGAAAAACTGTTTTTT
CDR3 protein: CASSPNTGVGEKLFF

D gene: -
clone size: -
CDR3 length: 16
V gene: TRBV6-5
J gene: TRBJ1-2
CDR3 DNA: TGTGCCAGCAGTTACTCGTTCGGCGGGGGCGGCTATGGCTACACCTTC
CDR3 protein: CASSYSFGGGGYGYTF

D gene: -
clone size: -
CDR3 length: 17
V gene: TRBV4-1
J gene: TRBJ2-7
CDR3 DNA: TGCGCCAGCAGCCAAGATCTCTACAGGAGGGTTTCCTACGAGCAGTACTTC
CDR3 protein: CASSQDLYRRVSYEQYF

D gene: -
clone size: -
CDR3 length: 15
V gene: TRBV15
J gene: TRBJ1-2
CDR3 DNA: TGTGCCACCAGCAGAGGTTCTGGGGCCAACTATGGCTACACCTTC
CDR3 protein: CATSRGSGANYGYTF

D gene: TRBD2
clone size: -
CDR3 length: 19
V gene: TRBV27
J gene: TRBJ2-7
CDR3 DNA: TGTGCCAGCAGTTTATCGTCGGTACAGCGGGAGCTATACTCCTACGAGCAGTACTTC
CDR3 protein: CASSLSSVQRELYSYEQYF

D gene: TRBD2
clone size: -
CDR3 length: 16
V gene: TRBV5-6
J gene: TRBJ2-7
CDR3 DNA: TGTGCCAGCAGCGAGGCGGCGGCGGGGGGCGCCTACGAGCAGTACTTC
CDR3 protein: CASSEAAAGGAYEQYF

D gene: -
clone size: few
CDR3 length: 13
V gene: TRBV25-1
J gene: TRBJ1-1
CDR3 DNA: TGTGCCAGCAGTGTCAGGGGCATCACTGACGCTTTCTTT
CDR3 protein: CASSVRGITDAFF

D gene: -
clone size: -
CDR3 length: 14
V gene: TRBV12-5
J gene: TRBJ2-3
CDR3 DNA: TGTGCTAGTGGTTCCGGGGGTATGATCGCAACGCAGTATTTT
CDR3 protein: CASGSGGMIATQYF

D gene: -
clone size: -
CDR3 length: 18
V gene: TRBV5-1
J gene: TRBJ1-4
CDR3 DNA: TGCGCCAGCAGCTTGGCATTGGGAGTCGCCTCGTCTAATGAAAAACTGTTTTTT
CDR3 protein: CASSLALGVASSNEKLFF

D gene: -
clone size: -
CDR3 length: 13
V gene: TRBV5-1
J gene: TRBJ1-1
CDR3 DNA: TGCGCCAGCAGCGCCGGGACACAGACTGAAGCTTTCTTT
CDR3 protein: CASSAGTQTEAFF

D gene: TRBD1
clone size: few
CDR3 length: 14
V gene: TRBV10-3
J gene: TRBJ2-7
CDR3 DNA: TGTGCCATCACCCGGACAGGGAGCTCCTACGAGCAGTACTTC
CDR3 protein: CAITRTGSSYEQYF

D gene: TRBD1
clone size: -
CDR3 length: 14
V gene: TRBV5-4
J gene: TRBJ1-1
CDR3 DNA: TGTGCCAGCAGCTTCTCAGGGGGTAACACTGAAGCTTTCTTT
CDR3 protein: CASSFSGGNTEAFF

D gene: -
clone size: -
CDR3 length: 13
V gene: TRBV13
J gene: TRBJ1-1
CDR3 DNA: TGTGCCAGCAGCCAAGGAAGGGGAAGAAAAGCTTTCTTT
CDR3 protein: CASSQGRGRKAFF

D gene: TRBD1
clone size: -
CDR3 length: 13
V gene: TRBV27
J gene: TRBJ1-2
CDR3 DNA: TGTGCCAGCAGAACAGGGGCGGGTCGTGGCTACACCTTC
CDR3 protein: CASRTGAGRGYTF

D gene: TRBD1
clone size: -
CDR3 length: 15
V gene: TRBV19
J gene: TRBJ1-5
CDR3 DNA: TGTGCCAGTAGTAAAGACAGGGAGGGCAATCAGCCCCAGCATTTT
CDR3 protein: CASSKDREGNQPQHF

D gene: -
clone size: -
CDR3 length: 13
V gene: TRBV27
J gene: TRBJ1-4
CDR3 DNA: TGTGCCACCCACCACAGGGTCGGAGAAAAACTGTTTTTT
CDR3 protein: CATHHRVGEKLFF

D gene: -
clone size: -
CDR3 length: 13
V gene: TRBV28
J gene: TRBJ2-5
CDR3 DNA: TGTGCCAGCAGTCCCTCACTAGCTTTTCCCCAGTACTTC
CDR3 protein: CASSPSLAFPQYF

D gene: TRBD1
clone size: -
CDR3 length: 15
V gene: TRBV19
J gene: TRBJ1-1
CDR3 DNA: TGTGCCAGTAGTAAGATAGGGGGCGGGGACACTGAAGCTTTCTTT
CDR3 protein: CASSKIGGGDTEAFF

D gene: -
clone size: once
CDR3 length: 14
V gene: TRBV30
J gene: TRBJ1-5
CDR3 DNA: TGTGCCTGGAGAACCGCGGGAAGCAATCAGCCCCAGCATTTT
CDR3 protein: CAWRTAGSNQPQHF

D gene: -
clone size: -
CDR3 length: 15
V gene: TRBV12-1
J gene: TRBJ1-2
CDR3 DNA: TGTGCCAGCAGAAGTAACCGGGACAGGGGACATGGCTACACCTTC
CDR3 protein: CASRSNRDRGHGYTF

D gene: -
clone size: -
CDR3 length: 12
V gene: TRBV30
J gene: TRBJ1-4
CDR3 DNA: TGTGCCTGGAGCATGGTTCCGGGAAAACTGTTTTTT
CDR3 protein: CAWSMVPGKLFF

D gene: -
clone size: -
CDR3 length: 15
V gene: TRBV5-1
J gene: TRBJ2-6
CDR3 DNA: TGCGCCAGCAGCCGGGACTTCTCTGGGGCCAACGTCCTGACTTTC
CDR3 protein: CASSRDFSGANVLTF

D gene: -
clone size: -
CDR3 length: 13
V gene: TRBV11-2
J gene: TRBJ1-2
CDR3 DNA: TGTGCCAGCAGCTTAGGAAGAGACTATGGCTACACCTTC
CDR3 protein: CASSLGRDYGYTF

D gene: -
clone size: -
CDR3 length: 13
V gene: TRBV25-1
J gene: TRBJ2-2
CDR3 DNA: TGTGCCACCCAACCCGGTGTCACCGGGGAGCTGTTTTTT
CDR3 protein: CATQPGVTGELFF

D gene: -
clone size: -
CDR3 length: 17
V gene: TRBV10-1
J gene: TRBJ2-3
CDR3 DNA: TGCGCCAGCAGTGAGTCGAATTTGGAGGAGAGCACAGATACGCAGTATTTT
CDR3 protein: CASSESNLEESTDTQYF

D gene: -
clone size: -
CDR3 length: 14
V gene: TRBV18
J gene: TRBJ2-7
CDR3 DNA: TGTGCCAGCTCCCTTCGGGATTTAGGGGGCGAGCAGTACTTC
CDR3 protein: CASSLRDLGGEQYF

D gene: -
clone size: -
CDR3 length: 13
V gene: TRBV7-9
J gene: TRBJ2-7
CDR3 DNA: TGTGCCAGCAGCCCAAGTGGGGGGAACGAGCAGTACTTC
CDR3 protein: CASSPSGGNEQYF

D gene: TRBD1
clone size: -
CDR3 length: 16
V gene: TRBV5-6
J gene: TRBJ1-3
CDR3 DNA: TGTGCCAGCAGGATGGGGAGCACAGGGGTAGGAAACACCATATATTTT
CDR3 protein: CASRMGSTGVGNTIYF

D gene: -
clone size: -
CDR3 length: 14
V gene: TRBV5-1
J gene: TRBJ2-2
CDR3 DNA: TGCGCCAGCAGCTTGGATGGCGGCACCGGGGAGCTGTTTTTT
CDR3 protein: CASSLDGGTGELFF

D gene: TRBD1
clone size: once
CDR3 length: 15
V gene: TRBV10-3
J gene: TRBJ1-4
CDR3 DNA: TGTGCCATCAGTGAGTCCGAGGGGGCGGGTGAAAAACTGTTTTTT
CDR3 protein: CAISESEGAGEKLFF

D gene: TRBD1
clone size: once
CDR3 length: 15
V gene: TRBV7-8
J gene: TRBJ2-2
CDR3 DNA: TGTGCCAGCAGGGGTACAGGGGCGAACACCGGGGAGCTGTTTTTT
CDR3 protein: CASRGTGANTGELFF

D gene: -
clone size: few
CDR3 length: 12
V gene: TRBV5-5
J gene: TRBJ1-1
CDR3 DNA: TGTGCCAGCAGCTTGGGACAGCGTGAAGCTTTCTTT
CDR3 protein: CASSLGQREAFF

D gene: TRBD2
clone size: -
CDR3 length: 16
V gene: TRBV4-1
J gene: TRBJ2-7
CDR3 DNA: TGCGCCAGCAGCCAAGCGTCCAGCGGGGGGAGGTACGAGCAGTACTTC
CDR3 protein: CASSQASSGGRYEQYF

D gene: TRBD1
clone size: -
CDR3 length: 20
V gene: TRBV5-1
J gene: TRBJ2-1
CDR3 DNA: TGCGCCAGCAGCTTGCCCTCCGGGACAGGGGGCCTTACGGGGGATAATGAGCAGTTCTTC
CDR3 protein: CASSLPSGTGGLTGDNEQFF

D gene: TRBD1
clone size: -
CDR3 length: 13
V gene: TRBV6-4
J gene: TRBJ2-3
CDR3 DNA: TGTGCCAGCTCCGGGACAGGCACAGATACGCAGTATTTT
CDR3 protein: CASSGTGTDTQYF

D gene: -
clone size: -
CDR3 length: 11
V gene: TRBV10-3
J gene: TRBJ2-7
CDR3 DNA: TGTGCCATCAGTTCAGTCTCCGAGCAGTACTTC
CDR3 protein: CAISSVSEQYF

D gene: -
clone size: -
CDR3 length: 16
V gene: TRBV4-3
J gene: TRBJ2-7
CDR3 DNA: TGCGCCAGCAGCCAAGAGATGGAGGGTGGCCTTCTCGAGCAGTACTTC
CDR3 protein: CASSQEMEGGLLEQYF

D gene: TRBD1
clone size: few
CDR3 length: 15
V gene: TRBV6-5
J gene: TRBJ2-3
CDR3 DNA: TGTGCCAGCAGAACCAGGACAGGGGGCCCAGATACGCAGTATTTT
CDR3 protein: CASRTRTGGPDTQYF

D gene: TRBD1
clone size: -
CDR3 length: 16
V gene: TRBV7-9
J gene: TRBJ2-5
CDR3 DNA: TGTGCCAGCAGCTTAGGGGACAGGGGACCCCAAGAGACCCAGTACTTC
CDR3 protein: CASSLGDRGPQETQYF

D gene: -
clone size: -
CDR3 length: 15
V gene: TRBV16
J gene: TRBJ1-6
CDR3 DNA: TGTGCCAGCAGCCAATCGATCTATGGAGCTTCACCCCTCCACTTT
CDR3 protein: CASSQSIYGASPLHF

D gene: -
clone size: -
CDR3 length: 14
V gene: TRBV19
J gene: TRBJ2-7
CDR3 DNA: TGTGCCAGTAGTATGGCAGAAGGGGCGTACGAGCAGTACTTC
CDR3 protein: CASSMAEGAYEQYF

D gene: -
clone size: -
CDR3 length: 11
V gene: TRBV6-1
J gene: TRBJ1-1
CDR3 DNA: TGTGCCAGCTCACCTATCACTGAAGCTTTCTTT
CDR3 protein: CASSPITEAFF

D gene: -
clone size: -
CDR3 length: 12
V gene: TRBV7-8
J gene: TRBJ1-5
CDR3 DNA: TGTGCCAGCGGGGGGACTGGGCAGCCCCAGCATTTT
CDR3 protein: CASGGTGQPQHF

D gene: TRBD1
clone size: once
CDR3 length: 17
V gene: TRBV18
J gene: TRBJ1-3
CDR3 DNA: TGTGCCAGCTCACCTCCTTTCGGGACAGGCTCTGGAAACACCATATATTTT
CDR3 protein: CASSPPFGTGSGNTIYF

D gene: -
clone size: -
CDR3 length: 14
V gene: TRBV7-2
J gene: TRBJ2-3
CDR3 DNA: TGTGCCAGCAGCTTGGGGGCTAGCACAGATACGCAGTATTTT
CDR3 protein: CASSLGASTDTQYF